This entry is about one TCR beta chain. What it binds is not known. Methods described previously were used for bulk TCR libraries, and listed TCR primers were applied. TCRdb fed the PCR reads into MiXCR, producing one record per CDR3 protein. The sample holds about half a million distinct CDR3 sequences; about 20% are singletons and the top ten take approximately 0.84%. The data derive from a study of molecular identifiers for immune sequencing clone quantification. Sorting selected naive CD8 T cells with a CD8+CD4-CCR7+CD45RA+ phenotype. J gave up 5 bases and V 0 bases, and 11 bases lay outside the gene matches. The CDR3 sequence is 18 residues long. Per the germline V gene, CDR1 is SGHRS and CDR2 is YFSETQ. Study-level results: Clones that had above 20 RNA copies took up over 99% of effector molecules but under 1% in naive cells.

Sequencing was done on a sample of naive CD8+ T cells from blood, with Jurkat cell RNA spiked in. Indicated subset: FACS-sorted CD8+CD4-CCR7+CD45RA+ naive T cells. This clonotype was obtained from a human donor in good health. Some libraries in this study had Jurkat cell RNA spiked in. The chain joins TRBV5-1 to TRBJ2-1; 10 nucleotides line up with TRBD2. The CDR3 coding sequence is TGCGCCAGCAGCTTGGTCCTTCTTGGACTAGCGGCGAACAATGAGCAGTTCTTC. Residues: CASSLVLLGLAANNEQFF. The full variable domain, in which reference TRBV5-1 and TRBJ2-1 provide the parts outside the CDR3, is KAGVTQTPRYLIKTRGQQVTLSCSPISGHRSVSWYQQTPGQGLQFLFEYFSETQRNKGNFPGRFSGRQFSNSRSEMNVSTLELGDSALYLCASSLVLLGLAANNEQFFGPGTRLTVL.